Presented here are 23 T cell receptor beta chains from one specimen sequenced in a study of post-analysis software for immune sequencing data. Study results and limitations: Several TRBV segments were more frequent in patients than controls; TRBV5-6, TRBV5-1 and TRBV20-1 belonged to this group.

Their recognized antigens are unknown. Built from TCR beta cDNA, the libraries had unique molecular identifiers in them. TCRdb analysed the PCR reads with MiXCR anew, one entry per CDR3 protein. Among some 690,000 distinct CDR3 sequences listed, 59% were seen once. Material: blood. The receptors were gathered from a girl aged 2-10 years with multiple sclerosis.

The chain has TRBV29-1 and TRBJ2-5, with 11 bases matching TRBD2. Trimming removed 6 bases from V and 0 bases from J; junction bases left unmatched: 6. The germline CDR1 and CDR2 sequences are SQVTM and ANQGSEA. This CDR3 spans 15 amino acids. The CDR3 loop is CSVHYSGGDQETQYF. DNA of the CDR3: TGCAGCGTCCACTATAGCGGGGGGGACCAAGAGACCCAGTACTTC.

This clonotype was seen only a few times. The gene calls are TRBV29-1 and TRBJ2-7; D uncertain. The J call is uncertain, as TRBJ2-4 better fits the DNA end. Germline loops: CDR1 SQVTM, CDR2 ANQGSEA. The CDR3 is 10 residues long. The CDR3 reads CSVLRGIQYF. CDR3 DNA sequence: TGCAGCGTTCTCAGAGGCATTCAGTACTTC.

The rearrangement links TRBV7-9 to TRBJ1-1; possibly TRBD1 for D (5 bases). CDR1 is SEHNR and CDR2 is FQNEAQ in the germline V gene (reference sequence). This CDR3 spans 14 amino acids. V gave up 7 bases and J gave up 0 bases, with 12 bases separating them. CDR3 DNA: TGTGCCAGCAACCCAGGGACCATGAACACTGAAGCTTTCTTT. This translates into CASNPGTMNTEAFF.

There are a few counts of this clonotype. The V and J genes are TRBV29-1 and TRBJ2-7; D not resolved. The CDR3 consists of 12 residues. The germline V gene has CDR1 SQVTM and CDR2 ANQGSEA. Trimming stripped 6 bases from V and 2 bases from J, with 11 bases between. This chain's CDR3 is CSVGNSPYEQYF. CDR3 in DNA: TGCAGCGTGGGCAACTCTCCCTACGAGCAGTACTTC.

To note about this clonotype: Its ends do not fully match the called genes, so a read error is possible. This sequence joins TRBV6-5 and TRBJ2-7; D is perhaps TRBD1 (6 bases). The CDR3 consists of 15 residues. The germline gives CDR1 MNHEY, CDR2 SVGAGI. The chain's CDR3 is CAGRMTGSPSYEQYF. The CDR3 DNA sequence: TGTGCCGGCAGGATGACAGGTTCGCCTTCCTACGAGCAGTACTTC.

This chain joins TRBV4-3 and TRBJ2-1, with D possibly TRBD2 on 6 matching bases. Germline assignment: CDR1 LGHNA and CDR2 YSLEER. This CDR3 has 14 amino acids. Trimming took off 3 bases at V and 9 bases at J, with 15 bases between the two ends. The CDR3 DNA reads as TGCGCCAGCAGCCAGAGACTAGAGCTCAGTGAGCAGTTCTTC. Translation: CASSQRLELSEQFF.

The chain links TRBV5-1 to TRBJ2-7, with D tentatively TRBD2 (5 bases). The V end was cut by 2 bases, the J end by 0 bases, with 21 bases between. The germline gives CDR1 SGHRS, CDR2 YFSETQ. This CDR3 has 18 residues. Written as DNA, the CDR3 is TGCGCCAGCAGCTTTATTCCGCCGAGCGGAACAAACTCCTACGAGCAGTACTTC. Translation: CASSFIPPSGTNSYEQYF.

This clonotype was seen once. The chain recombines TRBV20-1 with TRBJ2-5; TRBD1 agrees at 7 bases. This CDR3 comprises 14 residues. Trimming at V came to 0 bases and at J to 4 bases, leaving 5 bases not matched to a gene. Germline CDR1 and CDR2: DFQATT and SNEGSKA (reference sequence). CDR3 nucleotide sequence: TGCAGTGCTAGAGAAGGGACAGACGGAGAGACCCAGTACTTC. It codes for CSAREGTDGETQYF.

The chain links TRBV20-1 to TRBJ2-7; unclear D gene. V lost 4 bases and J 1 base, leaving 11 bases between the germline ends. The CDR3 length is 13 residues. Germline V gene sequence: CDR1 DFQATT, CDR2 SNEGSKA (reference sequence). The CDR3 bases are TGCAGTGCTATGACCGGTCAATCCTACGAGCAGTACTTC. Its protein is CSAMTGQSYEQYF.

J is TRBJ2-7 and V is TRBV24-1; the D is unclear. The assigned J gene may be wrong: the sequence end matches TRBJ2-5 better. This CDR3 region has 13 residues. Germline V CDR1 and CDR2: KGHDR, SFDVKD. CDR3 nucleotide sequence: TGTGCCACCAGTGATGGTCCCGCGGAGACCCAGTACTTC. Residues: CATSDGPAETQYF.

The V call is TRBV27, the J call TRBJ2-7, with 10 bases that match TRBD2. V gave up 7 bases and J gave up 3 bases; unmatched junction bases: 3. The CDR3 runs 13 residues. CDR1 and CDR2 (germline): MNHEY, SMNVEV (reference sequence). CDR3 DNA sequence: TGTGCCAGCAAACGGACTAGCGGCTACGAGCAGTACTTC. It encodes CASKRTSGYEQYF.

The chain carries TRBV20-1 and TRBJ2-3; D gene ambiguous. Germline V CDR1 and CDR2: DFQATT, SNEGSKA (reference sequence). V was pared by 0 bases and J by 5 bases, with 0 bases between. The CDR3 runs 10 residues. Here the CDR3 reads CSAREDTQYF. The CDR3 region has the DNA TGCAGTGCTAGAGAAGATACGCAGTATTTT.

There are a few counts of this clonotype. CDR3 nucleotide sequence: TGCAGTGCTAGACTCCCAGCGGGAGGTTCCTCCTACGAGCAGTACTTC. It yields the protein CSARLPAGGSSYEQYF. The chain combines TRBV20-1 with TRBJ2-7; 9 nucleotides agree with TRBD2. The CDR3 extends over 16 amino acids. Trimming removed 2 bases from V and 0 bases from J; junction bases left unmatched: 8. From germline, CDR1 is DFQATT and CDR2 SNEGSKA (reference sequence).

The V and J genes are TRBV6-5 and TRBJ1-1; 7 nucleotides match TRBD1. CDR1 MNHEY and CDR2 SVGAGI come from the germline V gene. V was clipped by 5 bases and J by 0 bases; unmatched bases: 9. This CDR3 is 16 amino acids long. CDR3 loop: CASSPRPGQLNTEAFF. Written as DNA, the CDR3 is TGTGCCAGCAGTCCGAGGCCGGGACAGTTGAACACTGAAGCTTTCTTT.

This clonotype was found a few times. V gene TRBV9 combines with J gene TRBJ2-6; 9 bases agree with TRBD1. This CDR3 has 18 amino acids. V gave up 3 bases and J gave up 0 bases; unmatched junction bases: 7. Germline V gene data show CDR1 as SGDLS and CDR2 as YYNGEE. CDR3 sequence reads: CASSGPGQGFSGANVLTF. The CDR3 DNA sequence: TGTGCCAGCAGCGGTCCGGGACAGGGTTTCTCTGGGGCCAACGTCCTGACTTTC.

The V call is TRBV7-2, the J call TRBJ2-7; D possibly corresponds to TRBD1 (6 bases). Judging by the DNA end, TRBJ2-5 fits better; the J call may be wrong. Germline-derived CDR1 and CDR2 are SGHTA and FQGNSA. CDR3 length: 13 residues. The CDR3 DNA reads as TGTACCAGCAGCGCACCCAGGGGAGAGACCCAGTACTTC. This gives the protein CTSSAPRGETQYF.

The chain couples TRBV14 to TRBJ2-1, with D possibly TRBD2 on 6 matching bases. Germline-derived CDR1 and CDR2 are SGHDN and FVKESK. The CDR3 contains 15 residues. V gave up 1 base and J gave up 4 bases, with 11 bases separating them. CDR3 in amino acids: CASSQVEGLYNEQFF. Written as DNA, the CDR3 is TGTGCCAGCAGCCAAGTCGAGGGACTTTACAATGAGCAGTTCTTC.

J is TRBJ2-7 and V is TRBV20-1; 7 nucleotides match TRBD1. The V and J ends lost 3 bases and 6 bases, in that order; junction bases with no gene match: 8. Germline loops: CDR1 DFQATT, CDR2 SNEGSKA (reference sequence). This CDR3 comprises 13 residues. The CDR3 here is CSASLQGVLEQYF. CDR3 DNA sequence: TGCAGTGCTAGTCTCCAGGGGGTCCTCGAGCAGTACTTC.

The rearrangement uses TRBV6-5 and TRBJ1-1; D is possibly TRBD1 (5 bases). The germline V and J ends were trimmed by 7 bases and 0 bases, with 15 bases remaining between them. Germline V lookup: CDR1 MNHEY, CDR2 SVGAGI. The CDR3 sequence is 15 residues long. CDR3 loop: CASTRGGLMNTEAFF. For the CDR3, the DNA is TGTGCCAGCACCCGGGGGGGTCTCATGAACACTGAAGCTTTCTTT.

This clonotype has more than one count but fewer than ten. The chain joins TRBV6-5 to TRBJ2-5; no reliable D call. The CDR3 length is 14 residues. Looked up from germline, CDR1 is MNHEY and CDR2 is SVGAGI. Trimming shortened V by 0 bases and J by 1 base, and 6 bases separated the two germline ends. CDR3 nucleotides: TGTGCCAGCAGTTACTCGCACAGCCAAGAGACCCAGTACTTC. Its translation is CASSYSHSQETQYF.

The chain joins TRBV5-1 to TRBJ2-1; possibly TRBD2 for D (6 bases). Germline assignment: CDR1 SGHRS and CDR2 YFSETQ. This CDR3 comprises 15 residues. The ends were cut back, 5 bases at V and 4 bases at J, with 16 bases in the middle. The CDR3 region has the DNA TGCGCCAGCAGGACAAGGGAGGTCGGGTACAATGAGCAGTTCTTC. Translating it yields CASRTREVGYNEQFF. The whole variable domain, filled in from reference TRBV5-1 and TRBJ2-1, reads KAGVTQTPRYLIKTRGQQVTLSCSPISGHRSVSWYQQTPGQGLQFLFEYFSETQRNKGNFPGRFSGRQFSNSRSEMNVSTLELGDSALYLCASRTREVGYNEQFFGPGTRLTVL.

The rearrangement joins TRBV2 to TRBJ1-1, with D uncertain. The ends were cut back, 2 bases at V and 3 bases at J, with 10 bases in the middle. There are 14 residues in the CDR3. Germline V lookup: CDR1 SNHLY, CDR2 FYNNEI. CDR3 sequence reads: CASSEFTDYTEAFF. In DNA, the CDR3 is TGTGCCAGCAGTGAATTCACAGACTACACTGAAGCTTTCTTT.

This clonotype was detected a few times. The chain combines TRBV29-1 with TRBJ2-3, with 10 bases aligning to TRBD1. The CDR3 has 17 amino acids. CDR1 SQVTM and CDR2 ANQGSEA come from the germline V gene. V gave up 1 base and J gave up 0 bases; unmatched junction bases: 7. The CDR3 protein is CSVEAPRDRGSTDTQYF. The CDR3 region has the DNA TGCAGCGTTGAAGCCCCCAGGGACAGGGGTAGCACAGATACGCAGTATTTT.